This TCR beta chain was recovered during a study of response to subunit inactivated influenza vaccine. Trimming removed 0 bases from V and 4 bases from J, with 12 bases in between. In germline, CDR1 is SQVTM, CDR2 ANQGSEA. This CDR3 contains 15 residues. A remark on this clonotype: A clone one base away is much larger, so this may be a read error.

TCRdb itself ran the RT-PCR reads through MiXCR, one entry per CDR3 protein. The sample carries 150,000 to 200,000 distinct CDR3 sequences, more than 10% recorded once. These data are also associated with another study on T cells expressing NK-cell markers. That paper states: TCR beta cDNA was generated via 5'RACE template switching incorporating UMIs. In a few donors, dominant clonotypes made up 28.3-60.1% of CD3+CD56-NKG2C+ cells.

The chain combines TRBV29-1 with TRBJ1-4; D remains ambiguous. The input for sequencing was CD8+ T cells sorted from PBMCs, taken approximately 12 days after vaccination. The TCR was taken from a man in his fifties or sixties who received an inactivated influenza vaccine. The CDR3 here is CSVEDEVDFNEKLFF. CDR3 DNA: TGCAGCGTTGAAGATGAGGTAGACTTTAATGAAAAACTGTTTTTT.